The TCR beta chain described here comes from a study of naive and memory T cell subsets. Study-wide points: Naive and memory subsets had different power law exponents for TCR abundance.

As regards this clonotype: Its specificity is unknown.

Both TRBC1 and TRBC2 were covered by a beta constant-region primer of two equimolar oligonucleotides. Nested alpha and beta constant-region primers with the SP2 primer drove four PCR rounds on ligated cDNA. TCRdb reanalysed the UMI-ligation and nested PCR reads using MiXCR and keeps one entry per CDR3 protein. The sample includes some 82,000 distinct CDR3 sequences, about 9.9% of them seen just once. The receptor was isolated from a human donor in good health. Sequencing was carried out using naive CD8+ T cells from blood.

The CDR3 DNA reads TGTGCCAGCAGCCCCCGGACAGGGCAAGGATCCTACGAGCAGTACTTC. Translated, it gives CASSPRTGQGSYEQYF. The chain joins TRBV7-9 to TRBJ2-7, with TRBD1 identical over 8 bases. The CDR3 extends over 16 amino acids. CDR1 and CDR2 (germline): SEHNR, FQNEAQ (reference sequence). V was clipped by 5 bases and J by 1 base; unmatched bases: 10.